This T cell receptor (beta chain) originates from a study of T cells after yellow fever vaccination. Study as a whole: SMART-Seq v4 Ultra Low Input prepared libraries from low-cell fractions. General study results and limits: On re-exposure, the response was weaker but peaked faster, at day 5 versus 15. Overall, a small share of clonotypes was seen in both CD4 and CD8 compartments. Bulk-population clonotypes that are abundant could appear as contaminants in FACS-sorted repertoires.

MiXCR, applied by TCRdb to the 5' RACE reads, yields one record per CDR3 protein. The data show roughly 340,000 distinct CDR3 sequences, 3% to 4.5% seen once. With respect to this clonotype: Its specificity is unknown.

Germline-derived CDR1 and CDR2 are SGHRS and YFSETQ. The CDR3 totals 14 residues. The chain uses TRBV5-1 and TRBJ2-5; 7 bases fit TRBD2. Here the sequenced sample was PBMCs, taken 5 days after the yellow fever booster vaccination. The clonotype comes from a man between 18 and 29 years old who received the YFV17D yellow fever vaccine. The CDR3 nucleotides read TGCGGCACCAAACGAGCGGGGAATCAAGAGACCCAGTACTTC. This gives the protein CGTKRAGNQETQYF.